This TCR beta chain was retrieved from a study of shared clonotypes between healthy human individuals. Study-wide context: The cohort had a couple of women and a few men, ages 18 to 49.

This CDR3 comprises 11 residues. Trimming took 3 bases from V and 7 from J, leaving 4 bases between them. Germline CDR1 reads SNHLY; CDR2 reads FYNNEI. Sequenced by immunoSEQ multiplex PCR; TCRdb stores in-frame clones only, minus some. The sample lists around 2,000,000 clones; 85% to 95% were seen once. Only one count was recorded for this clone. This specimen includes other DNA sequences encoding the same CDR3. The sequence was collected from a man aged 18 to 30 in good health. V usage is TRBV2 and J usage is TRBJ2-1; D remains unclear. Sequencing was done on a sample of naive CD4+ T cells sorted from blood. Specified subset: CD45RA+ positively selected. This CDR3 reads CASSELNEQFF. The CDR3, as DNA: TGTGCCAGCAGTGAGTTGAATGAGCAGTTCTTC.